This is a list of T cell receptor beta chains from one sample in a study of Graves' ophthalmopathy and Graves' hyperthyroidism. TCRdb called the multiplex PCR reads again in MiXCR, with one record for every CDR3 protein. In the table there are nearly 400,000 distinct CDR3 sequences, approximately 16% of which are singletons. The sequenced sample consisted of peripheral blood. The receptors originated from a woman between 18 and 30 years old with Graves' ophthalmopathy. Both conserved end residues are part of each CDR3. Each record gives: V gene, CDR3 protein.

TRBV6-5	CASSVGTQEGTQYF
TRBV6-1	CASSVGQGRNEQYF
TRBV12-3/TRBV12-4	CASSFLGTRNQPQHF
TRBV28	CASSPSDGQGNTEAFF
TRBV20-1	CSARDPSGGLYEQYF
TRBV12-3/TRBV12-4	CASSRSGTETQYF
TRBV2	CASSESRGSYEQYF
TRBV12-3/TRBV12-4	CASSFGGLYEQYF
TRBV11-2	CASSLASGLNIQYF
TRBV11-2	CASSSWETSSNQPQHF